The clone carrying this T cell receptor (beta chain) was observed many times. No antigen is known for it. The data belong to a study of T cell repertoires in cytomegalovirus infection. Overall study: A matching HLA type, together with CMV infection, was signaled by public TCR beta signatures.

Each CDR3 protein is one row after TCRdb ran MiXCR on the reads. Here the sample spans fewer than 200,000 distinct CDR3 sequences, about 21% being singletons. V lost 3 bases and J lost 0, with 9 bases in between. This CDR3 has 15 residues. Study-level results: Cumulative public TCR beta family frequency identified CMV carriers with the relevant HLA. Ex vivo, HLA-C-restricted CMV-specific TCR beta clonotypes prevailed over the rest of the response.

Sample: PBMCs. The rearrangement uses TRBV12-3 or TRBV12-4 and TRBJ1-5, with D hard to call. The TCR comes from a human donor in good health (CMV status not recorded). Some clones in this sample may be carry-over from other donors' samples. The CDR3 DNA is TGTGCCAGCAGTTTTATGGCCAGTAGCAATCAGCCCCAGCATTTT. Translating gives CASSFMASSNQPQHF.